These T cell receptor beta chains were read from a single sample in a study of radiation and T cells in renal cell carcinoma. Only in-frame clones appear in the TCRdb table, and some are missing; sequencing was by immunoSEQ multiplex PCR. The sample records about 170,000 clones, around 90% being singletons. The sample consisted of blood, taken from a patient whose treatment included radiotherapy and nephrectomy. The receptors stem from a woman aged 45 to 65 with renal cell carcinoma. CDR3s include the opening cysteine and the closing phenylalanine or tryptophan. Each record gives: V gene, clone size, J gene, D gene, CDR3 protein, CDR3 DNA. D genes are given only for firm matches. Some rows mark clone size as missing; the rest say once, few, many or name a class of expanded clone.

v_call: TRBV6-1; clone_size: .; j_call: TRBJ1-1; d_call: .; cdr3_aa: CASTGGQLNTEAFF; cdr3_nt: TGTGCCAGCACCGGGGGGCAACTGAACACTGAAGCTTTCTTT
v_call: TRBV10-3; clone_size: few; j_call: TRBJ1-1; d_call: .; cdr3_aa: CAISESRTMNTEAFF; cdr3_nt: TGTGCCATCAGTGAATCCAGGACTATGAACACTGAAGCTTTCTTT
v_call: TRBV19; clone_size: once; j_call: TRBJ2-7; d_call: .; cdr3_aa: CASGTRYEQYF; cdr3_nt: TGTGCCAGCGGGACCCGCTACGAGCAGTACTTC
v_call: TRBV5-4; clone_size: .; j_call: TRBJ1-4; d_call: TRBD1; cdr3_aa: CASSLDRGAANEKLFF; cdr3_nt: TGTGCCAGCAGCTTGGACAGGGGGGCGGCTAATGAAAAACTGTTTTTT
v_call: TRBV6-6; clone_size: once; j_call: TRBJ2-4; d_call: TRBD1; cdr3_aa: CAAARDRGGIQYF; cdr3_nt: TGTGCCGCCGCCCGGGACAGGGGGGGCATTCAGTACTTC
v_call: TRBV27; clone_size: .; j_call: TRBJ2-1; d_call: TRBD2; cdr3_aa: CASMERGGPTYEQFF; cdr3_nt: TGTGCCAGCATGGAGCGGGGGGGTCCGACATATGAGCAGTTCTTC
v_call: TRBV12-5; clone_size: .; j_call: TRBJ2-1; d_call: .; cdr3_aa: CASGLSGQNNEQFF; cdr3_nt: TGTGCTAGTGGTTTATCGGGACAAAACAATGAGCAGTTCTTC
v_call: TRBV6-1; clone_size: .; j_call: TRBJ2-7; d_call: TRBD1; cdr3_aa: CASSGTGRIYEQYF; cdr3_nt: TGTGCCAGCAGCGGGACAGGGAGAATCTACGAGCAGTACTTC
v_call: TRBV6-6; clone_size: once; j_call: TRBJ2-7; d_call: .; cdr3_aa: CASRKQGYEQYF; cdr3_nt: TGTGCCAGCAGGAAACAGGGATACGAGCAGTACTTC
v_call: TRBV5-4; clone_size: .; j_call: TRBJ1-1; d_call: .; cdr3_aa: CASSLRTPNTEAFF; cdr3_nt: TGTGCCAGCAGCCTACGGACCCCGAACACTGAAGCTTTCTTT
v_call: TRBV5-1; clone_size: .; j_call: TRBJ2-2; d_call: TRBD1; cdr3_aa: CASSPQGADGGELFF; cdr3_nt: TGCGCCAGCAGCCCCCAGGGGGCTGATGGCGGGGAGCTGTTTTTT
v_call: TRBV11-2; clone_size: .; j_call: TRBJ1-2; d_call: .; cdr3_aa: CASSLEIAVDYGYTF; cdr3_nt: TGTGCCAGCAGCCTGGAGATTGCGGTCGACTATGGCTACACCTTC
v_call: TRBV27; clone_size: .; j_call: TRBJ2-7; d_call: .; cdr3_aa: CASSPRADEQYF; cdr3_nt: TGTGCCAGCAGTCCGAGGGCGGACGAGCAGTACTTC
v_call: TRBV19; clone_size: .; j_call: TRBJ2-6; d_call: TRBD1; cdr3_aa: CASSMIGTGYSGANVLTF; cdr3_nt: TGTGCCAGTAGTATGATTGGGACAGGTTACTCTGGGGCCAACGTCCTGACTTTC
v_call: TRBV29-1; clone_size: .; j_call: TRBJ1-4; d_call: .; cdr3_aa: CSVPGTTNEKLFF; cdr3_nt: TGCAGCGTTCCCGGGACAACTAATGAAAAACTGTTTTTT
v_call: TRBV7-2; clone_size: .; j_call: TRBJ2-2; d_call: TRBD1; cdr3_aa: CASSLQPGQVNTGELFF; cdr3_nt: TGTGCCAGCAGCCTACAGCCGGGACAGGTGAACACCGGGGAGCTGTTTTTT
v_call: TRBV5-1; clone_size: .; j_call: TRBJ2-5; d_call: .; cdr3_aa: CASSLVGETQYF; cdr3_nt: TGCGCCAGCAGCTTGGTAGGGGAGACCCAGTACTTC
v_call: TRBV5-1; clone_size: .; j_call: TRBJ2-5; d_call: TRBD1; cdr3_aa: CASKLGQGGETQYF; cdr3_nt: TGCGCCAGCAAATTGGGACAGGGAGGGGAGACCCAGTACTTC
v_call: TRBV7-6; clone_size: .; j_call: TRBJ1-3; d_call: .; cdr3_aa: CASSEGRFSGNTIYF; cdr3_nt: TGTGCCAGCAGCGAAGGGCGATTCTCTGGAAACACCATATATTTT
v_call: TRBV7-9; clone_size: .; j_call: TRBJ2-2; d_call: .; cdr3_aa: CASSPRRGGTGELFF; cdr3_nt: TGTGCCAGCAGCCCCCGAAGAGGGGGCACCGGGGAGCTGTTTTTT
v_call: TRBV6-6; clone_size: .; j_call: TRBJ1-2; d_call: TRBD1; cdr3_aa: CASKTTGGNYGYTF; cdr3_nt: TGTGCCAGCAAGACCACAGGGGGCAACTATGGCTACACCTTC
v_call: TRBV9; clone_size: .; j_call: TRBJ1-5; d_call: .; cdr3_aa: CASSVGGFSNQPQHF; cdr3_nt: TGTGCCAGCAGCGTAGGGGGCTTTAGCAATCAGCCCCAGCATTTT
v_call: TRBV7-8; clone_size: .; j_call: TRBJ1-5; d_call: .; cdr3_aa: CASSLDRRNQPQHF; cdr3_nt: TGTGCCAGCAGCTTGGACAGAAGAAATCAGCCCCAGCATTTT